A single sample is the source of the 13 T cell receptor beta chains below, sequenced in a study of cytomegalovirus exposure and HLA in healthy donors. The PCR had 60 Vbeta and 13 Jbeta primers. TCRdb's table, derived via immunoSEQ multiplex PCR, lists solely in-frame clones and lacks some. The repertoire consists of some 100,000 clones, with more than 55% occurring once and the leading ten covering around 5%. The material sequenced was PBMCs. The receptor set was obtained from a woman aged 30 to 39 in good health and CMV-seropositive.

The chain combines TRBV2 with TRBJ2-2; 8 bases are a match to TRBD1. The CDR3 has 15 amino acids. V dropped 8 bases and J dropped 5; count of bases not matched to a gene: 10. Looked up from germline, CDR1 is SNHLY and CDR2 is FYNNEI. This CDR3 is CASRQGSLGTGELFF. CDR3 DNA sequence: TGTGCCAGCCGACAGGGGTCTCTAGGGACCGGGGAGCTGTTTTTT.

This chain links TRBV7-6 with TRBJ1-4; 8 bases match TRBD1. The CDR3 covers 14 residues. Germline lookup yields CDR1 SGHVS and CDR2 FNYEAQ. Losses at the gene ends were 4 bases for V and 7 bases for J; bases not matched to a gene: 5. CDR3 sequence (DNA): TGTGCCAGCAGCTCGACAGGGGCCGGTGAAAAACTGTTTTTT. This sequence encodes CASSSTGAGEKLFF.

Here the CDR3 reads CASTRLNEQFF. CDR3 coding DNA: TGTGCCAGCACCCGTTTAAATGAGCAGTTCTTC. This chain links TRBV6-6 with TRBJ2-1; no firm D call. The CDR3 extends over 11 amino acids. The germline gives CDR1 MNHNY, CDR2 SVGAGI (reference sequence). V was shortened by 7 bases and J by 7 bases, with 8 bases between the two germline ends.

This chain links TRBV30 with TRBJ1-3; D might be TRBD1 (5 bases). The CDR3 has 14 amino acids. Looked up from germline, CDR1 is GTSNPN and CDR2 is SVGIG (reference sequence). V lost 4 bases, J lost 1 base, and 11 bases lay in between. CDR3 sequence reads: CAWKQGSSGNTIYF. The CDR3 nucleotides are TGTGCCTGGAAGCAGGGTTCGTCTGGAAACACCATATATTTT.

The DNA for the CDR3 is TGTGCCAGCAGTTGGGGGCAGGGCACTGAAGCTTTCTTT. Translating gives CASSWGQGTEAFF. This sequence joins TRBV6-1 and TRBJ1-1; D is perhaps TRBD1 (6 bases). CDR1 and CDR2 (germline): MNHNS, SASEGT. The V end lost 5 bases, the J end lost 4 bases, and 11 bases lay between the germline ends. CDR3 length: 13 residues.

CDR3 sequence (DNA): TGTGCCAGCAAACTAGACAGGGGCCCACCCTACGAGCAGTACTTC. This encodes CASKLDRGPPYEQYF. The chain uses TRBV28 and TRBJ2-7; TRBD1 aligns across 8 bases. The length of the CDR3 is 15 residues. CDR1 and CDR2 (germline): MDHEN, SYDVKM. V was pared by 7 bases and J by 2 bases, with 10 bases of the junction left unmatched.

This clone was detected a few times. The chain couples TRBV28 to TRBJ1-4; no firm D call. Trimming stripped 8 bases from V and 14 bases from J, with 21 bases between. The V gene's germline CDR1 is MDHEN and CDR2 SYDVKM. The length of the CDR3 is 13 residues. CDR3 sequence: CASLDVGSTKLFF. The CDR3 coding sequence is TGTGCCAGCCTAGATGTGGGGAGTACAAAGCTGTTTTTT.

The rearrangement links TRBV6-5 to TRBJ2-1, with D unresolved. The CDR3 runs to 13 residues. The germline V gene has CDR1 MNHEY and CDR2 SVGAGI. Trimming cost V 6 bases and J 4 bases, with 10 bases left between them. The CDR3 sequence: CASRKNEYNEQFF. The CDR3 DNA reads as TGTGCCAGCAGGAAAAACGAGTACAATGAGCAGTTCTTC.

The chain couples TRBV12-5 to TRBJ1-1; D remains unclear. The V gene lost 1 base and the J gene lost 3 bases, with 6 bases spanning the gap. The CDR3 covers 13 residues. Germline V gene lookup returns CDR1 LGHNT and CDR2 FRNRAP. This CDR3 is CASGLGRDTEAFF. CDR3 sequence (DNA): TGTGCTAGTGGTTTGGGCCGGGACACTGAAGCTTTCTTT. Filled out from reference TRBV12-5 and TRBJ1-1, the complete variable domain reads DARVTQTPRHKVTEMGQEVTMRCQPILGHNTVFWYRQTMMQGLELLAYFRNRAPLDDSGMPKDRFSAEMPDATLATLKIQPSEPRDSAVYFCASGLGRDTEAFFGQGTRLTVV.

A note on this clone: A read error may account for a junction end that differs from germline. Different DNA sequences within this sample yield the same CDR3. The rearrangement links TRBV7-9 to TRBJ1-1; D uncertain. Per the germline V gene, CDR1 is SEHNR and CDR2 is FQNEAQ (reference sequence). This CDR3 has 12 residues. The DNA of the CDR3 is TGTTCCAGCAGCTTAGTCAGGACTGAAGCTTTCTTT. Protein sequence: CSSSLVRTEAFF.

The gene calls are TRBV7-9 and TRBJ1-2; the D gene is possibly TRBD1 (5 bases). Germline lookup yields CDR1 SEHNR and CDR2 FQNEAQ (reference sequence). Trimming took off 2 bases at V and 1 base at J, with 8 bases between the two ends. The CDR3 runs to 14 residues. CDR3 nucleotide sequence: TGTGCCAGCAGCTTAACCGGGGGTAACTATGGCTACACCTTC. Its translation: CASSLTGGNYGYTF.

This CDR3 is CASSPTGVRNEQFF. CDR3 sequence (DNA): TGTGCCAGCAGCCCGACAGGGGTGCGCAATGAGCAGTTCTTC. The chain combines TRBV28 with TRBJ2-1; 8 nucleotides line up with TRBD1. The germline CDR1 and CDR2 sequences are MDHEN and SYDVKM. The length of the CDR3 is 14 residues. J lost 6 bases, V lost 6 bases, and 7 bases had no gene match.

The gene calls are TRBV28 and TRBJ1-5; TRBD1 aligns across 7 bases. The CDR3 has 17 residues. The ends lost 5 bases at V and 0 bases at J; junction bases unmatched: 10. CDR1 is MDHEN and CDR2 is SYDVKM in the germline V gene. As DNA, the CDR3 is TGTGCCAGCAGTCCTTGGACAGGATCGAATAGCAATCAGCCCCAGCATTTT. It is translated as CASSPWTGSNSNQPQHF.